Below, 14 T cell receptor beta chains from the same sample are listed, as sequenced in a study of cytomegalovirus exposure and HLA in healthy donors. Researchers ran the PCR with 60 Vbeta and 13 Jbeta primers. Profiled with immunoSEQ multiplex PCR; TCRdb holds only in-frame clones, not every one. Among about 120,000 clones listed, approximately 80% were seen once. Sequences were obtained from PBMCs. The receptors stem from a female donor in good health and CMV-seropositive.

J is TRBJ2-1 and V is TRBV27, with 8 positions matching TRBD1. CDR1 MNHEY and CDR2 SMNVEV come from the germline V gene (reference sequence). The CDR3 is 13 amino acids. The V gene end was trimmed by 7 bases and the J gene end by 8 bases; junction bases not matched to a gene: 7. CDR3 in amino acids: CASTGQGLHEQFF. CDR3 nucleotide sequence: TGTGCCAGCACCGGACAGGGTCTACATGAGCAGTTCTTC.

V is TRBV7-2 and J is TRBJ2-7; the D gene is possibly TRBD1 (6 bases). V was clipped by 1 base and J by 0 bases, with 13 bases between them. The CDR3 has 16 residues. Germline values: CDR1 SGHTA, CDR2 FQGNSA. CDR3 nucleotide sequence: TGTGCCAGCAGCTTAGGGGCAGGGGCCCTCTCCTACGAGCAGTACTTC. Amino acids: CASSLGAGALSYEQYF.

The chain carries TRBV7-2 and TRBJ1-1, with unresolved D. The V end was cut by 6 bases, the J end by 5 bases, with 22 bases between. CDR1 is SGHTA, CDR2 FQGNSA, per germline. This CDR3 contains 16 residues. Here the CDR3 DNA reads TGTGCCAGCAGGCCAGCGGCCGGAGCTGGAGGAACTGAAGCTTTCTTT. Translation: CASRPAAGAGGTEAFF.

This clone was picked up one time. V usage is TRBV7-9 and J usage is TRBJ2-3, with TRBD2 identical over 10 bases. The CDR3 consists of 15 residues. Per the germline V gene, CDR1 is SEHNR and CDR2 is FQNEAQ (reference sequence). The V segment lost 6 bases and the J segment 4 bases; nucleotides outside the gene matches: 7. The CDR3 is CASRPSGTSADTQYF. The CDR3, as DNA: TGTGCCAGCAGGCCTTCCGGGACTAGCGCAGATACGCAGTATTTT.

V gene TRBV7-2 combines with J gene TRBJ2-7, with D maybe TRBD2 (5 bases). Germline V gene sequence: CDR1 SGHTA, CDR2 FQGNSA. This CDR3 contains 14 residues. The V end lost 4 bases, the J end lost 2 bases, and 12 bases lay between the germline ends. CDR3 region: CASSSRRGTYEQYF. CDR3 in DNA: TGTGCCAGCAGCTCTCGTCGGGGTACCTACGAGCAGTACTTC. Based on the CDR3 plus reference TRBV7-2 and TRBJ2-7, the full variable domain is GAGVSQSPSNKVTEKGKDVELRCDPISGHTALYWYRQSLGQGLEFLIYFQGNSAPDKSGLPSDRFSAERTGGSVSTLTIQRTQQEDSAVYLCASSSRRGTYEQYFGPGTRLTVT.

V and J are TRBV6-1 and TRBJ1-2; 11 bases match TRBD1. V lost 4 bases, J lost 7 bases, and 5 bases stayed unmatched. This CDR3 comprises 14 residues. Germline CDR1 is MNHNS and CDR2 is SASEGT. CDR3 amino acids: CASSGGQGAGGYTF. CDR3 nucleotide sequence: TGTGCCAGCAGTGGAGGACAGGGGGCTGGTGGCTACACCTTC.

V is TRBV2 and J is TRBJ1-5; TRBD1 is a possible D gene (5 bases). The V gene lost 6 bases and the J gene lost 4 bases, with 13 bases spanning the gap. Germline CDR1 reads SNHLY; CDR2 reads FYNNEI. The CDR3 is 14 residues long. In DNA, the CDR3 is TGTGCCAGCAGCCCGCAGACAGCAAATCAGCCCCAGCATTTT. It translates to CASSPQTANQPQHF.

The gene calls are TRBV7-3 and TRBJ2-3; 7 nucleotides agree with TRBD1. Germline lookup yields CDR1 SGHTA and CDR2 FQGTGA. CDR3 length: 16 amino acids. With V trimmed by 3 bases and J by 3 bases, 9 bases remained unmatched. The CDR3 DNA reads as TGTGCCAGCAGCTTGGGGGCAGGGGGTGGGACAGATACGCAGTATTTT. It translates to CASSLGAGGGTDTQYF.

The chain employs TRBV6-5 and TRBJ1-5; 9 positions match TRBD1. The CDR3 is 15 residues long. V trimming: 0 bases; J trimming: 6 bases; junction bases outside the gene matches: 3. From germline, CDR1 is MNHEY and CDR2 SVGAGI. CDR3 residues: CASSYSGTGSQPQHF. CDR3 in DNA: TGTGCCAGCAGTTACTCTGGGACAGGGAGTCAGCCCCAGCATTTT.

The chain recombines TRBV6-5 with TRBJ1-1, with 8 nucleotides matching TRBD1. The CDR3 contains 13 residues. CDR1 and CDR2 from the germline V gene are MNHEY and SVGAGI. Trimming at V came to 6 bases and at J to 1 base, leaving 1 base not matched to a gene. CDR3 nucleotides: TGTGCCAGCAGGGGGACAGGGAACACTGAAGCTTTCTTT. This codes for CASRGTGNTEAFF.

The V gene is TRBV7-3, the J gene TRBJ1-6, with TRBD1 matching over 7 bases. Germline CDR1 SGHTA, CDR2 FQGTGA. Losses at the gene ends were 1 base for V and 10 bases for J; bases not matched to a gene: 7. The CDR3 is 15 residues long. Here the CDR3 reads CASSLSPGTVSPLHF. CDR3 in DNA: TGTGCCAGCAGCTTAAGCCCCGGGACAGTCTCACCCCTCCACTTT.

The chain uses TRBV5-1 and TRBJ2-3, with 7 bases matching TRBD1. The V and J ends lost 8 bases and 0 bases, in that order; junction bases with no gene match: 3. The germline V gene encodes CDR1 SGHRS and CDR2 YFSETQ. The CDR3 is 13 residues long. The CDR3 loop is CASRQGSTDTQYF. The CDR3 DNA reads TGCGCCAGTCGACAGGGAAGCACAGATACGCAGTATTTT.

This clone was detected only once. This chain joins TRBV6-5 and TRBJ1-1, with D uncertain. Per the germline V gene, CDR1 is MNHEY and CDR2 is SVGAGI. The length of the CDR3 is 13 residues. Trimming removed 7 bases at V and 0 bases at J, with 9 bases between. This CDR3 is CASKMGVNTEAFF. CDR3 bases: TGTGCCAGCAAGATGGGAGTGAACACTGAAGCTTTCTTT.

CDR3 region: CASSQDLWGRGPETPIYNEQFF. As DNA, the CDR3 is TGCGCCAGCAGCCAAGATCTATGGGGCAGGGGGCCTGAAACCCCCATCTACAATGAGCAGTTCTTC. This chain uses TRBV4-3 with TRBJ2-1; 8 bases fit TRBD1. The CDR3 is 22 amino acids. Germline CDR1 reads LGHNA; CDR2 reads YSLEER. Trimming removed 0 bases from V and 3 bases from J; junction bases left unmatched: 22.